The next 17 T cell receptor beta chains were all read from a single sample in a study of technical replicates of blood from a handful of donors. Clones were read by immunoSEQ multiplex PCR, and TCRdb kept only the in-frame ones, dropping some. This table has about 81,000 clones, 95% to 97% appearing once. Material for sequencing was T cells isolated from PBMCs. These receptors were obtained from a human donor in good health.

The rearrangement links TRBV29-1 to TRBJ1-2, with D possibly being TRBD1 (5 bases). Germline CDR1 is SQVTM and CDR2 is ANQGSEA. The length of the CDR3 is 16 residues. Trimming stripped 2 bases from V and 5 bases from J, with 21 bases between. For the CDR3, the DNA is TGCAGCGTTGAAAACCCTGCTGATGACAGCTCGTATGGCTACACCTTC. Its protein is CSVENPADDSSYGYTF.

The chain joins TRBV28 to TRBJ1-5; D call uncertain. Trimming took off 2 bases at V and 5 bases at J, with 22 bases between the two ends. The germline CDR1 and CDR2 sequences are MDHEN and SYDVKM. The CDR3 consists of 18 residues. The CDR3 sequence: CASSLQPREATLYQPQHF. The CDR3 DNA reads TGTGCCAGCAGTTTACAACCCCGGGAAGCAACTCTTTATCAGCCCCAGCATTTT. Full variable domain (rest looked up from reference TRBV28 and TRBJ1-5): DVKVTQSSRYLVKRTGEKVFLECVQDMDHENMFWYRQDPGLGLRLIYFSYDVKMKEKGDIPEGYSVSREKKERFSLILESASTNQTSMYLCASSLQPREATLYQPQHFGDGTRLSIL.

V usage is TRBV11-2 and J usage is TRBJ2-5, with D possibly TRBD1 on 6 matching bases. CDR1 is SGHAT and CDR2 is FQNNGV in the germline V gene. V was trimmed by 4 bases and J by 6 bases, leaving 18 bases between them. CDR3 length: 15 residues. The CDR3 DNA follows: TGTGCCAGCAGCTCCTTTCAGGGGCCCAAGAAGACCCAGTACTTC. Protein sequence: CASSSFQGPKKTQYF.

The gene calls are TRBV10-2 and TRBJ2-2; 9 bases agree with TRBD1. Trimming cost V 7 bases and J 4 bases; bases outside gene matches: 7. Germline CDR1 is WSHSY and CDR2 is SAAADI. The CDR3 is made up of 15 amino acids. In nucleotides, the CDR3 is TGCGCCAGCACCCAACAGGGGGCTGGCACCGGGGAGCTGTTTTTT. It translates to CASTQQGAGTGELFF.

This chain joins TRBV2 and TRBJ2-5, with 9 bases aligning to TRBD1. The germline V gene encodes CDR1 SNHLY and CDR2 FYNNEI. CDR3 length equals 14 residues. The junction had 5 bases not matched to a gene; V was cut back by 6 bases and J by 3 bases. CDR3 amino acids: CASRTGTGKETQYF. CDR3 bases: TGTGCCAGCAGAACCGGGACAGGGAAAGAGACCCAGTACTTC.

The chain uses TRBV10-2 and TRBJ2-2; D is perhaps TRBD2 (5 bases). V was trimmed by 4 bases and J by 0 bases, leaving 9 bases between them. The CDR3 sequence is 15 residues long. Germline V gene lookup returns CDR1 WSHSY and CDR2 SAAADI. The CDR3: CASSVETTNTGELFF. The DNA for the CDR3 is TGCGCCAGCAGTGTGGAGACTACGAACACCGGGGAGCTGTTTTTT.

The V call is TRBV30, the J call TRBJ1-6; the match to TRBD1 covers 9 bases. Germline V gene data show CDR1 as GTSNPN and CDR2 as SVGIG (reference sequence). This CDR3 contains 13 residues. Trimming cost V 5 bases and J 7 bases; bases outside gene matches: 3. The chain's CDR3 is CAWGQGRNSPLHF. CDR3 nucleotide sequence: TGTGCCTGGGGACAGGGGCGGAATTCACCCCTCCACTTT. Supplemented by reference TRBV30 and TRBJ1-6, the full variable domain reads SQTIHQWPATLVQPVGSPLSLECTVEGTSNPNLYWYRQAAGRGLQLLFYSVGIGQISSEVPQNLSASRPQDRQFILSSKKLLLSDSGFYLCAWGQGRNSPLHFGNGTRLTVT.

The chain carries TRBV10-3 and TRBJ2-7, with 7 positions matching TRBD1. This CDR3 has 15 amino acids. CDR1 ENHRY and CDR2 SYGVKD come from the germline V gene. After removal of 3 bases from V and 4 bases from J, the junction contained 9 bases not matched to a gene. The CDR3 spells CAISDKGQALYEQYF. The CDR3 bases are TGTGCCATCAGTGATAAAGGACAGGCCCTTTACGAGCAGTACTTC.

This rearrangement joins TRBV10-3 to TRBJ2-7, with TRBD2 identical over 7 bases. The CDR3 sequence is 15 residues long. V trimming: 6 bases; J trimming: 2 bases; junction bases outside the gene matches: 10. Germline assignment: CDR1 ENHRY and CDR2 SYGVKD. This CDR3 reads CAISGGSGIAYEQYF. CDR3 nucleotide sequence: TGTGCCATCAGCGGGGGGTCCGGTATTGCCTACGAGCAGTACTTC.

The rearrangement joins TRBV6-5 to TRBJ2-7; the D gene is possibly TRBD1 (6 bases). Germline loops: CDR1 MNHEY, CDR2 SVGAGI. With 8 bases removed from V and 0 bases from J, the gap between germline ends came to 8 bases. This CDR3 is built from 12 residues. CDR3 nucleotide sequence: TGTGCCAGCGGGACATTCTCCTACGAGCAGTACTTC. Its translation: CASGTFSYEQYF.

The chain recombines TRBV5-1 with TRBJ1-1; no clear D gene. The CDR3 covers 14 residues. CDR1 and CDR2 from the germline V gene are SGHRS and YFSETQ. Trimming removed 1 base at V and 1 base at J, with 8 bases between. The CDR3 nucleotides are TGCGCCAGCAGCTTGAGCGCGGGGAACACTGAAGCTTTCTTT. Its translation: CASSLSAGNTEAFF.

J is TRBJ1-3 and V is TRBV7-9, with D possibly being TRBD1 (6 bases). CDR1 is SEHNR and CDR2 is FQNEAQ in the germline V gene (reference sequence). The CDR3 is 15 amino acids. Trimming took off 3 bases at V and 0 bases at J, with 9 bases between the two ends. CDR3 DNA sequence: TGTGCCAGCAGCTTGACAGGTATCTCTGGAAACACCATATATTTT. Translation gives CASSLTGISGNTIYF.

CDR3 DNA sequence: TGTGCCAGCAGCTCCGAACAGGGGGTCTACAATGAGCAGTTCTTC. Translation gives CASSSEQGVYNEQFF. The chain carries TRBV5-4 and TRBJ2-1; 8 bases are a match to TRBD1. Germline CDR1 SGHNT, CDR2 YYREEE (reference sequence). The CDR3 is made up of 15 amino acids. The V segment lost 3 bases and the J segment 3 bases; nucleotides outside the gene matches: 5.

A single count supports this clone. The chain has TRBV4-1 and TRBJ1-1; no definite D call. V was trimmed by 1 base and J by 5 bases, leaving 14 bases between them. The germline V gene encodes CDR1 MGHRA and CDR2 YSYEKL. The CDR3 spans 15 residues. CDR3 DNA: TGCGCCAGCAGCCAAGGGCAGGTCTTTGTGACTGAAGCTTTCTTT. It translates to CASSQGQVFVTEAFF.

The CDR3 bases are TGTGCCAGCAGTTATAGCGGCCGATACGAGCAGTACTTC. This translates into CASSYSGRYEQYF. The chain employs TRBV27 and TRBJ2-7, with a possible D match to TRBD2 (6 bases). The germline V and J ends were trimmed by 4 bases and 4 bases, with 11 bases remaining between them. Germline CDR1 reads MNHEY; CDR2 reads SMNVEV (reference sequence). The CDR3 extends over 13 amino acids.

This chain links TRBV5-6 with TRBJ2-1; tentatively, D is TRBD1 (7 bases). Trimming shortened V by 8 bases and J by 3 bases, and 21 bases separated the two germline ends. From germline, CDR1 is SGHDT and CDR2 YYEEEE. The CDR3 consists of 16 residues. CDR3 in DNA: TGTGCCAGTTCTTCTCAGACAGGGCGGGACTACAATGAGCAGTTCTTC. The encoded protein is CASSSQTGRDYNEQFF.

The chain carries TRBV5-6 and TRBJ2-7; weak D call: TRBD1 (6 bases). Trimming took off 4 bases at V and 6 bases at J, with 14 bases between the two ends. The CDR3 contains 13 residues. Germline V lookup: CDR1 SGHDT, CDR2 YYEEEE. The CDR3 spells CASSLTTGLEQYF. CDR3 nucleotide sequence: TGTGCCAGCAGCCTTACTACAGGGCTCGAGCAGTACTTC. Supplemented by reference TRBV5-6 and TRBJ2-7, the full variable domain reads DAGVTQSPTHLIKTRGQQVTLRCSPKSGHDTVSWYQQALGQGPQFIFQYYEEEERQRGNFPDRFSGHQFPNYSSELNVNALLLGDSALYLCASSLTTGLEQYFGPGTRLTVT.